This T cell receptor (beta chain) was captured by sequencing in a study of control samples from healthy donors and cancer patients. Germline CDR1 reads SGDLS; CDR2 reads YYNGEE. Deletions cut 3 bases from V and 6 bases from J, with 19 bases between. The CDR3 consists of 15 residues. Some clones are missing from TCRdb's copy, which holds only in-frame ones; the method was immunoSEQ multiplex PCR. The repertoire holds 150,000 or so clones, with more than 85% as singletons. Sequencing used blood. The TCR sequence derives from a man between 18 and 29 years old in good health. This chain joins TRBV9 and TRBJ2-7; a weak D match, TRBD2 (6 bases). The CDR3 here is CASSAGGNSAGEQYF. For the CDR3, the DNA is TGTGCCAGCAGCGCCGGGGGAAATTCCGCAGGCGAGCAGTACTTC.